The 14 T cell receptor beta chains below come from one sample, sequenced in a study of blood T cell repertoires in COVID-19. Only in-frame clones appear in the TCRdb table, and some are missing; sequencing was by immunoSEQ multiplex PCR. This table has 65,000 to 90,000 clones, around 89% appearing once. The sample taken for sequencing was peripheral blood. The origin of the receptors is a man aged 45-65 years with acute or convalescent COVID-19.

V is TRBV9 and J is TRBJ2-5; TRBD2 matches at 15 bases. V shed 4 bases and J 3 bases; nucleotides not matched to a gene: 16. Germline V gene data show CDR1 as SGDLS and CDR2 as YYNGEE. This CDR3 is 20 amino acids long. In nucleotides, the CDR3 is TGTGCCAGCAGCCTTTCCGGGACTAGCGGGGGGTCTCCAAGGGAAGAGACCCAGTACTTC. Translation gives CASSLSGTSGGSPREETQYF.

This chain uses TRBV4-1 with TRBJ1-6; 7 bases line up with TRBD1. The ends lost 0 bases at V and 10 bases at J; junction bases unmatched: 6. This CDR3 has 15 amino acids. CDR1 is MGHRA, CDR2 YSYEKL, per germline. The CDR3 here is CASSQDPQGDSPLHF. The CDR3 nucleotides read TGCGCCAGCAGCCAAGATCCCCAGGGGGACTCACCCCTCCACTTT.

The rearrangement links TRBV10-3 to TRBJ1-4, with D unresolved. The CDR3 is made up of 15 amino acids. Per the germline V gene, CDR1 is ENHRY and CDR2 is SYGVKD. With 6 bases removed from V and 0 bases from J, the gap between germline ends came to 11 bases. DNA of the CDR3: TGTGCCATCAGGAAGACACTTGCAACTAATGAAAAACTGTTTTTT. Translating gives CAIRKTLATNEKLFF.

This sequence joins TRBV20-1 and TRBJ2-7; tentatively, D is TRBD1 (7 bases). The CDR3 runs to 13 residues. Per the germline V gene, CDR1 is DFQATT and CDR2 is SNEGSKA (reference sequence). The V and J ends lost 3 bases and 3 bases respectively, with 12 bases between them. In nucleotides, the CDR3 is TGCAGTGCTAGTGGGCAGGGGGGCTACGAGCAGTACTTC. Its protein is CSASGQGGYEQYF.

The J gene is TRBJ1-1, the V gene TRBV30; D remains ambiguous. Germline CDR1 reads GTSNPN; CDR2 reads SVGIG (reference sequence). V lost 4 bases to trimming and J lost 1 base, with 13 bases between them. CDR3 length equals 14 residues. The CDR3 region is CAWKEGWQNTEAFF. In nucleotides, the CDR3 is TGTGCCTGGAAGGAGGGTTGGCAGAACACTGAAGCTTTCTTT.

V and J are TRBV4-1 and TRBJ2-3, with 14 bases aligning to TRBD2. Germline trimming cut 0 bases from V and 6 bases from J; bases unmatched to any gene: 5. Germline CDR1 MGHRA, CDR2 YSYEKL. The CDR3 has 17 amino acids. The CDR3 here is CASSQEGGLAGGDTQYF. The CDR3 nucleotides read TGCGCCAGCAGCCAAGAAGGAGGACTAGCGGGGGGCGATACGCAGTATTTT.

This clone has a single count. The chain carries TRBV5-5 and TRBJ2-1; TRBD1 agrees at 8 bases. Trimming took 4 bases from V and 4 from J; bases not matched to a gene: 4. Per the germline V gene, CDR1 is SGHKS and CDR2 is YYEKEE (reference sequence). The CDR3 covers 14 residues. The CDR3 sequence is CASSVGQEYNEQFF. The CDR3 DNA follows: TGTGCCAGCAGCGTGGGACAGGAATACAATGAGCAGTTCTTC. The full variable domain, completed using reference TRBV5-5 and TRBJ2-1, is DAGVTQSPTHLIKTRGQQVTLRCSPISGHKSVSWYQQVLGQGPQFIFQYYEKEERGRGNFPDRFSARQFPNYSSELNVNALLLGDSALYLCASSVGQEYNEQFFGPGTRLTVL.

The chain employs TRBV2 and TRBJ1-6; maybe TRBD1 (5 bases). V shed 6 bases and J shed 7 bases, with 10 bases lying between them. Germline lookup yields CDR1 SNHLY and CDR2 FYNNEI. CDR3 length: 13 amino acids. CDR3 sequence reads: CASRGAQNSPLHF. In DNA form, the CDR3 reads TGTGCCAGCAGAGGGGCGCAGAATTCACCCCTCCACTTT.

The chain has TRBV28 and TRBJ1-3, with a tentative D call TRBD1 (5 bases). This CDR3 region has 13 residues. The germline V gene has CDR1 MDHEN and CDR2 SYDVKM. V was shortened by 7 bases and J by 4 bases, with 11 bases between the two germline ends. The CDR3 DNA reads TGTGCCAGCATGCTCCCAGGGGGAAACACCATATATTTT. Its protein product is CASMLPGGNTIYF.

The rearrangement uses TRBV20-1 and TRBJ2-5; TRBD1 might be the D (6 bases). The CDR3 consists of 12 residues. With 3 bases removed from V and 5 bases from J, the gap between germline ends came to 10 bases. Germline V lookup: CDR1 DFQATT, CDR2 SNEGSKA (reference sequence). The CDR3 coding sequence is TGCAGTGCTAGTTGGGGGCTGGAGACCCAGTACTTC. It codes for CSASWGLETQYF.

The chain couples TRBV2 to TRBJ1-2; a weak D match, TRBD1 (6 bases). The CDR3 sequence is 13 residues long. The ends were cut back, 7 bases at V and 8 bases at J, with 17 bases in the middle. Germline CDR1 SNHLY, CDR2 FYNNEI. CDR3: CASNTQGLGGYTF. In DNA form, the CDR3 reads TGTGCCAGCAACACACAGGGATTAGGAGGCTACACCTTC.

The CDR3, as DNA: TGTGCCAGCAGTTTCCTGATAGGTGATAGCGGGGGGGCCGTGACCAAAAACATTCAGTACTTC. Encoded protein: CASSFLIGDSGGAVTKNIQYF. The chain links TRBV6-2 or TRBV6-3 to TRBJ2-4, with 11 bases fitting TRBD2. CDR3 length: 21 amino acids. The germline V gene has CDR1 MNHEY and CDR2 SVGEGT. The V segment lost 4 bases and the J segment 2 bases; nucleotides outside the gene matches: 19.

This clone was picked up many times. The V and J genes are TRBV30 and TRBJ1-6; D might be TRBD1 (6 bases). Between the trimmed V and J ends, which lost 7 bases and 7 bases, there was a span of 17 bases. CDR1 GTSNPN and CDR2 SVGIG come from the germline V gene (reference sequence). The CDR3 length is 14 residues. DNA of the CDR3: TGTGCCTCACACAGAGGGACATTAAATTCACCCCTCCACTTT. Protein: CASHRGTLNSPLHF.

The chain has TRBV5-4 and TRBJ1-1, with D possibly TRBD1 on 5 matching bases. Trimming stripped 5 bases from V and 0 bases from J, with 14 bases between. Looked up from germline, CDR1 is SGHNT and CDR2 is YYREEE (reference sequence). The CDR3 contains 15 residues. This chain's CDR3 is CASRLLDNMNTEAFF. CDR3 in DNA: TGTGCCAGCAGACTACTGGACAACATGAACACTGAAGCTTTCTTT.